The rows below give T cell receptor beta chains drawn from one sample of a study of beta chain features in type 1 diabetes. Profiling relied on immunoSEQ multiplex PCR, and the TCRdb table lists in-frame clones only, not all of them. The sample holds roughly 180,000 clones, approximately 13% seen once. What was sequenced was central memory CD4+ T cells from blood. Source of these receptors: a woman in her late teens or twenties in good health. Each CDR3 is given with its conserved first and last residue. The D gene is left open where the match is weak. Some rows have no size entry. The others give once, few or many, or a class for an expanded clone.

clone_size: -; d_call: -; v_call: TRBV7-2; cdr3_length: 13; j_call: TRBJ2-7; cdr3_nt: TGTGCCAGCGGCACGGCAGGGAACTACGAGCAGTACTTC; cdr3_aa: CASGTAGNYEQYF
clone_size: few; d_call: TRBD1; v_call: TRBV30; cdr3_length: 15; j_call: TRBJ2-2; cdr3_nt: TGTGCCTGGAAATCGGACAGGGCGAACACCGGGGAGCTGTTTTTT; cdr3_aa: CAWKSDRANTGELFF
clone_size: few; d_call: TRBD1; v_call: TRBV6-1; cdr3_length: 15; j_call: TRBJ1-2; cdr3_nt: TGTGCCAGCAGGCGAAACTGGGACAGGGTCTATGGCTACACCTTC; cdr3_aa: CASRRNWDRVYGYTF
clone_size: -; d_call: -; v_call: TRBV2; cdr3_length: 14; j_call: TRBJ2-1; cdr3_nt: TGTGCCAGTCCACCCCTGGACAGAGACAATGAGCAGTTCTTC; cdr3_aa: CASPPLDRDNEQFF
clone_size: few; d_call: TRBD1; v_call: TRBV5-1; cdr3_length: 14; j_call: TRBJ2-3; cdr3_nt: TGCGCCAGCAGCTGGGGACAGGGGACAGATACGCAGTATTTT; cdr3_aa: CASSWGQGTDTQYF
clone_size: -; d_call: -; v_call: TRBV15; cdr3_length: 16; j_call: TRBJ1-5; cdr3_nt: TGTGCCACCAGCAACGGAGGCGGGTGGGGGGATCAGCCCCAGCATTTT; cdr3_aa: CATSNGGGWGDQPQHF
clone_size: once; d_call: -; v_call: TRBV9; cdr3_length: 12; j_call: TRBJ2-7; cdr3_nt: TGTGCCAGCAGCGGACACGCGTACGAGCAGTACTTC; cdr3_aa: CASSGHAYEQYF
clone_size: -; d_call: -; v_call: TRBV19; cdr3_length: 11; j_call: TRBJ2-7; cdr3_nt: TGTGCCAGTAGTATCGCCTACGAGCAGTACTTC; cdr3_aa: CASSIAYEQYF
clone_size: few; d_call: -; v_call: TRBV5-1; cdr3_length: 14; j_call: TRBJ1-2; cdr3_nt: TGCGCCAGCAGCCTCTTGGACCTCCGGGAGGGCTACACCTTC; cdr3_aa: CASSLLDLREGYTF
clone_size: -; d_call: TRBD1; v_call: TRBV18; cdr3_length: 13; j_call: TRBJ2-5; cdr3_nt: TGTGCCAGCGGACAGGGGTTGGGAGAGACCCAGTACTTC; cdr3_aa: CASGQGLGETQYF
clone_size: -; d_call: -; v_call: TRBV30; cdr3_length: 14; j_call: TRBJ1-2; cdr3_nt: TGTGCCTGGGGGGCGAGACCGGCGAACTATGGCTACACCTTC; cdr3_aa: CAWGARPANYGYTF
clone_size: -; d_call: -; v_call: TRBV7-2; cdr3_length: 14; j_call: TRBJ2-1; cdr3_nt: TGTGCCAGCAGCTTCCAGGGGCGTTACAATGAGCAGTTCTTC; cdr3_aa: CASSFQGRYNEQFF
clone_size: few; d_call: TRBD2; v_call: TRBV7-2; cdr3_length: 16; j_call: TRBJ2-1; cdr3_nt: TGTGCCAGCAGCCGAGCTAGCGGGAGGGCCTACAATGAGCAGTTCTTC; cdr3_aa: CASSRASGRAYNEQFF
clone_size: -; d_call: -; v_call: TRBV18; cdr3_length: 12; j_call: TRBJ2-7; cdr3_nt: TGTGCCAGCTCACCCCAGACCTACGAGCAGTACTTC; cdr3_aa: CASSPQTYEQYF
clone_size: -; d_call: TRBD2; v_call: TRBV9; cdr3_length: 16; j_call: TRBJ2-5; cdr3_nt: TGTGCCAGCAGCGTAGATCTTGGCGGGAGTACGGAGACCCAGTACTTC; cdr3_aa: CASSVDLGGSTETQYF
clone_size: -; d_call: TRBD1; v_call: TRBV28; cdr3_length: 14; j_call: TRBJ1-2; cdr3_nt: TGTGCCAGCAGAACAGGGGCCCGTGGCTATGGCTACACCTTC; cdr3_aa: CASRTGARGYGYTF
clone_size: few; d_call: -; v_call: TRBV28; cdr3_length: 14; j_call: TRBJ2-6; cdr3_nt: TGTGCCAGCAGTTCAGGGGCTGGGGCCAACGTCCTGACTTTC; cdr3_aa: CASSSGAGANVLTF
clone_size: few; d_call: -; v_call: TRBV30; cdr3_length: 17; j_call: TRBJ2-7; cdr3_nt: TGTGCCTGGAGTGTAGTTCTCGGCCTAGCGCGCTCCTACGAGCAGTACTTC; cdr3_aa: CAWSVVLGLARSYEQYF
clone_size: -; d_call: TRBD1; v_call: TRBV6-5; cdr3_length: 13; j_call: TRBJ2-7; cdr3_nt: TGTGCCAGCAGTCTGACAGGGGCGGCCGAGCAGTACTTC; cdr3_aa: CASSLTGAAEQYF
clone_size: few; d_call: -; v_call: TRBV29-1; cdr3_length: 15; j_call: TRBJ2-3; cdr3_nt: TGCAGCGTCGAACAGGTTAACCCTAGCACAGATACGCAGTATTTT; cdr3_aa: CSVEQVNPSTDTQYF
clone_size: few; d_call: TRBD1; v_call: TRBV18; cdr3_length: 13; j_call: TRBJ2-7; cdr3_nt: TGTGCCAGCTCACGACAGGGGGCCTACGAGCAGTACTTC; cdr3_aa: CASSRQGAYEQYF
clone_size: -; d_call: -; v_call: TRBV4-2; cdr3_length: 16; j_call: TRBJ2-2; cdr3_nt: TGTGCCAGCAGCCAAGATCCCCATTCCCGGACCGGGGAGCTGTTTTTT; cdr3_aa: CASSQDPHSRTGELFF
clone_size: -; d_call: -; v_call: TRBV7-2; cdr3_length: 12; j_call: TRBJ1-1; cdr3_nt: TGTGCCAGCAGCGAAACCAGCGCTGAAGCTTTCTTT; cdr3_aa: CASSETSAEAFF
clone_size: -; d_call: TRBD2; v_call: TRBV5-4; cdr3_length: 15; j_call: TRBJ2-5; cdr3_nt: TGTGCCAGCAGCATCAATAGCGGGAGGGGGGAGACCCAGTACTTC; cdr3_aa: CASSINSGRGETQYF
clone_size: few; d_call: -; v_call: TRBV20-1; cdr3_length: 11; j_call: TRBJ2-7; cdr3_nt: TGCAGTGCAGCCCCGGTCCACGAGCAGTACTTC; cdr3_aa: CSAAPVHEQYF
clone_size: -; d_call: TRBD2; v_call: TRBV5-6; cdr3_length: 16; j_call: TRBJ2-6; cdr3_nt: TGTGCCAGCAGCTTGGTGAGCGGGAGTGGGGCCAACGTCCTGACTTTC; cdr3_aa: CASSLVSGSGANVLTF
clone_size: -; d_call: TRBD2; v_call: TRBV9; cdr3_length: 17; j_call: TRBJ2-7; cdr3_nt: TGTGCCAGCAGCACTCAACGGCAGCGGGAGGTAACCTACGAGCAGTACTTC; cdr3_aa: CASSTQRQREVTYEQYF
clone_size: few; d_call: -; v_call: TRBV15; cdr3_length: 12; j_call: TRBJ1-2; cdr3_nt: TGTGCCACCAGCAGAGATCGGTATGGCTACACCTTC; cdr3_aa: CATSRDRYGYTF
clone_size: -; d_call: TRBD1; v_call: TRBV6-6; cdr3_length: 14; j_call: TRBJ1-2; cdr3_nt: TGTGCCAGCACCCCAGGGGACAGTAACTATGGCTACACCTTC; cdr3_aa: CASTPGDSNYGYTF
clone_size: -; d_call: TRBD2; v_call: TRBV13; cdr3_length: 15; j_call: TRBJ2-7; cdr3_nt: TGTGCCAGCAGCTTACGGACTAGCGGGATCTACGAGCAGTACTTC; cdr3_aa: CASSLRTSGIYEQYF
clone_size: -; d_call: TRBD1; v_call: TRBV6-1; cdr3_length: 14; j_call: TRBJ2-1; cdr3_nt: TGTGCCAGCAGTCTGACAGGGGTTGCCAATGAGCAGTTCTTC; cdr3_aa: CASSLTGVANEQFF
clone_size: few; d_call: -; v_call: TRBV28; cdr3_length: 17; j_call: TRBJ2-7; cdr3_nt: TGTGCCAGCAGTTTCTTCCTCGGACTAACGCTGTCCTACGAGCAGTACTTC; cdr3_aa: CASSFFLGLTLSYEQYF
clone_size: few; d_call: -; v_call: TRBV5-1; cdr3_length: 14; j_call: TRBJ2-5; cdr3_nt: TGCGCCAGCAGCTCATCGGGGGGCTGGGAGACCCAGTACTTC; cdr3_aa: CASSSSGGWETQYF
clone_size: -; d_call: TRBD1; v_call: TRBV5-1; cdr3_length: 15; j_call: TRBJ1-5; cdr3_nt: TGCGCCAGCAGCCGGCAGGGGGATAGCAATCAGCCCCAGCATTTT; cdr3_aa: CASSRQGDSNQPQHF
clone_size: -; d_call: TRBD1; v_call: TRBV18; cdr3_length: 17; j_call: TRBJ1-1; cdr3_nt: TGTGCCAGCTCACCAATACAGGGGGCGCGTCGGAACACTGAAGCTTTCTTT; cdr3_aa: CASSPIQGARRNTEAFF
clone_size: few; d_call: TRBD1; v_call: TRBV4-3; cdr3_length: 16; j_call: TRBJ1-1; cdr3_nt: TGCGCCAGCAGCCCCCAGGACAGGGAAGGGGTCACTGAAGCTTTCTTT; cdr3_aa: CASSPQDREGVTEAFF